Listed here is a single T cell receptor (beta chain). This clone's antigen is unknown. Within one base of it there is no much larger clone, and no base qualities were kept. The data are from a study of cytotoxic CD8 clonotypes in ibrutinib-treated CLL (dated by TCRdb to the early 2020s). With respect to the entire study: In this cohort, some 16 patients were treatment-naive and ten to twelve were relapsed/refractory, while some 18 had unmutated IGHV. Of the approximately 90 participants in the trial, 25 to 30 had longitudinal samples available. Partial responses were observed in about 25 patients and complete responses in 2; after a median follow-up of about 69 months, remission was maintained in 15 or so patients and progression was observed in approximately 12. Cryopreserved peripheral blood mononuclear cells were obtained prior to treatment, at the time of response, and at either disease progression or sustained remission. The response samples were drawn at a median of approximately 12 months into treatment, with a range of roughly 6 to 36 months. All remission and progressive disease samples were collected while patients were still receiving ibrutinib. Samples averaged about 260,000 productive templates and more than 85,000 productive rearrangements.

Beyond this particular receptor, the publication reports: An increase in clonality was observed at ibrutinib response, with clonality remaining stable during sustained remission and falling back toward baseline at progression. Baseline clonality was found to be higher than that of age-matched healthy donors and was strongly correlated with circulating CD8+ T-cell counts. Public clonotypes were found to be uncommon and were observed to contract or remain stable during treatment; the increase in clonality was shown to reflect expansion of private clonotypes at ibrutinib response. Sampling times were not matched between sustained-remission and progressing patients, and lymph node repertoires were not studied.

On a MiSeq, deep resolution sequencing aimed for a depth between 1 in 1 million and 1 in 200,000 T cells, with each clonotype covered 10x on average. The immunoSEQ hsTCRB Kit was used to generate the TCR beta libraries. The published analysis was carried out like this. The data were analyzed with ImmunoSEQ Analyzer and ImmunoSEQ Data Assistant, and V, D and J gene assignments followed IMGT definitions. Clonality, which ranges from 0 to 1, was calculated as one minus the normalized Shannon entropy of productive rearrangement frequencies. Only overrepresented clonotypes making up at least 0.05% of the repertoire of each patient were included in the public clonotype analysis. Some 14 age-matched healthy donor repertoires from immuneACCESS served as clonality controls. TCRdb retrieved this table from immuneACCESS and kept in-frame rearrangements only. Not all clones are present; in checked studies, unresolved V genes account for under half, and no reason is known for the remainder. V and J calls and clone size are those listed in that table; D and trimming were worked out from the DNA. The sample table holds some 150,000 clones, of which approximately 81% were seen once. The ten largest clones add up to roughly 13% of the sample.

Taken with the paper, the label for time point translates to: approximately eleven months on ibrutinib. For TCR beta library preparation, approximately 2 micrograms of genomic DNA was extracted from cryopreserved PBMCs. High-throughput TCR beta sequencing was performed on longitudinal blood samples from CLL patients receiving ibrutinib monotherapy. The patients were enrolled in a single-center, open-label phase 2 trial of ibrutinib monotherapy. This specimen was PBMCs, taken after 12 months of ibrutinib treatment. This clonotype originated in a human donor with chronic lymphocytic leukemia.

Here is the DNA: TGTGCCAGCAGCTCTGGGACAGACATGAACACTGAAGCTTTCTTT. Its translation reads: CASSSGTDMNTEAFF. The chain links TRBV5-4 with TRBJ1-1, and 7 bases in between align with TRBD1. The germline V gene (reference sequence) specifies SGHNT as CDR1 and YYREEE as CDR2. For this chain, trimming is 3 bases at the V end and 0 bases at the J end, and the number of junction bases without a gene match is 5. Taken from cysteine to phenylalanine, the CDR3 has 15 residues. Solely the CDR3 DNA is kept, with 45 bases framed from the first base.